This is a list of T cell receptor beta chains from one sample in a study of cytomegalovirus exposure and HLA in healthy donors. The assay was immunoSEQ multiplex PCR, and TCRdb's table has in-frame clones only and misses some. This sample yields approximately 150,000 clones, of which around 65% are seen a single time; approximately 2.8% belongs to the top ten. Input material: PBMCs. The receptor set was obtained from a woman in her thirties or forties in good health and CMV-seropositive. Each CDR3 is given with its conserved first and last residue. D genes are given only for firm matches. Some rows mark clone size as missing; the rest say once, few, many or name a class of expanded clone.

clone_size d_call j_call v_call cdr3_aa cdr3_nt
few TRBD2 TRBJ2-1 TRBV28 CASSPGTSHNEQFF TGTGCCAGCAGCCCTGGGACTAGCCACAATGAGCAGTTCTTC
- - TRBJ1-6 TRBV18 CASSPGRDNSPLHF TGTGCCAGCTCACCGGGCCGAGATAATTCACCCCTCCACTTT
- TRBD2 TRBJ2-7 TRBV4-3 CASSQGRLAGESEQYF TGCGCCAGCAGCCAGGGTCGACTAGCGGGGGAGAGCGAGCAGTACTTC
- TRBD1 TRBJ2-7 TRBV5-4 CASSTDRGRSYEQYF TGTGCCAGCAGTACCGACAGGGGCCGGTCCTACGAGCAGTACTTC
- - TRBJ1-5 TRBV9 CASSVGDQPQHF TGTGCCAGCAGCGTCGGGGATCAGCCCCAGCATTTT
- TRBD1 TRBJ2-3 TRBV10-3 CAISDYRGADTQYF TGTGCCATCAGTGATTACAGGGGGGCAGATACGCAGTATTTT
- - TRBJ2-5 TRBV27 CASRFRVGETQYF TGTGCCAGCAGGTTCAGGGTCGGTGAGACCCAGTACTTC
- - TRBJ1-2 TRBV7-2 CASSLGQNYGYTF TGTGCCAGCAGCTTAGGGCAGAACTATGGCTACACCTTC
- TRBD2 TRBJ2-7 TRBV27 CASSPSAGAYEQYF TGTGCCAGCAGTCCCTCCGCGGGGGCCTACGAGCAGTACTTC
few - TRBJ1-3 TRBV5-1 CASSIGTAGNTIYF TGCGCCAGCAGCATTGGGACTGCTGGAAACACCATATATTTT
- TRBD1 TRBJ2-7 TRBV27 CASSTTGVFDEQYF TGTGCCAGCAGTACCACAGGGGTGTTCGACGAGCAGTACTTC
- TRBD2 TRBJ2-3 TRBV7-4 CASSSGLAATDTQYF TGTGCCAGCAGCTCGGGACTAGCGGCCACAGATACGCAGTATTTT
- TRBD1 TRBJ2-3 TRBV6-5 CASRYRGDTQYF TGTGCCAGCAGGTACAGGGGAGATACGCAGTATTTT
- - TRBJ1-1 TRBV2 CASSALPTIYTEAFF TGTGCCAGCAGTGCTCTCCCGACAATTTACACTGAAGCTTTCTTT
- TRBD1 TRBJ1-4 TRBV12-5 CASGLTRTGDEKLFF TGTGCTAGTGGTTTGACCAGGACAGGGGATGAAAAACTGTTTTTT
- - TRBJ2-7 TRBV29-1 CSVEKGEGTYEQYF TGCAGCGTTGAAAAAGGGGAAGGGACCTACGAGCAGTACTTC
few TRBD1 TRBJ2-7 TRBV4-3 CASSQDWTGAGGNYEQYF TGCGCCAGCAGCCAAGACTGGACAGGGGCCGGCGGGAACTACGAGCAGTACTTC
once TRBD1 TRBJ1-6 TRBV29-1 CSPRPGGSYNSPLPF TGCAGCCCCCGCCCAGGGGGCTCCTATAATTCACCCCTCCCCTTT
few TRBD2 TRBJ2-5 TRBV2 CASSSGLRETQYF TGTGCCAGCAGCTCGGGACTACGCGAGACCCAGTACTTC
- TRBD2 TRBJ2-1 TRBV29-1 CSAVLRDYPYNEQFF TGCAGCGCAGTTCTCCGGGACTACCCCTACAATGAGCAGTTCTTC
- - TRBJ1-1 TRBV6-5 CASSYSRRNTEAFF TGTGCCAGCAGTTACTCAAGGAGGAACACTGAAGCTTTCTTT
- - TRBJ2-7 TRBV5-1 CASSLALQGPDEQYF TGCGCCAGCAGCTTGGCCTTGCAGGGTCCCGACGAGCAGTACTTC
once - TRBJ2-2 TRBV7-8 CASSSGLSLVTGELFF TGTGCCAGCAGCTCCGGACTGAGTTTGGTCACCGGGGAGCTGTTTTTT
- TRBD2 TRBJ2-7 TRBV19 CASSRTSGVSHEQYF TGTGCCAGTAGCCGAACTAGCGGGGTGTCCCACGAGCAGTACTTC
- - TRBJ2-7 TRBV28 CASSQYEQYF TGTGCCAGCAGTCAATACGAGCAGTACTTC
once - TRBJ1-1 TRBV9 CASSVNGEDTEAFF TGTGCCAGCAGCGTAAACGGGGAAGACACTGAAGCTTTCTTT
- - TRBJ1-3 TRBV2 CASGEGERSGSTIYF TGTGCCAGCGGAGAGGGGGAACGCTCTGGAAGCACCATATATTTT
- - TRBJ1-2 TRBV21-1 CASSKAGTGTDGYTF TGTGCCAGCAGCAAAGCTGGGACAGGGACAGATGGCTACACCTTC